The 14 T cell receptor beta chains given below trace back to one sample, sequenced in a study of T-cell memory formation after mild COVID-19. One entry per CDR3 protein, called by TCRdb with MiXCR from the 5' RACE reads. This table holds about 150,000 distinct CDR3 sequences, approximately 15% found once. Sequenced: PBMCs or a T cell subset sorted from them (not recorded which). The receptors originated from an adult woman who had mild COVID-19 (a few samples of this study predate the infection). Cell type and time point are not known.

This clonotype turned up a few times. This sequence joins TRBV5-1 and TRBJ2-1; tentative D call: TRBD2 (7 bases). CDR1 and CDR2 from the germline V gene are SGHRS and YFSETQ. This CDR3 has 15 residues. V was trimmed by 3 bases and J by 0 bases, leaving 10 bases between them. Here the CDR3 reads CASSSRGGSYNEQFF. The CDR3 DNA reads TGCGCCAGCAGCTCGAGGGGGGGCTCCTACAATGAGCAGTTCTTC. The full variable domain, in which reference TRBV5-1 and TRBJ2-1 provide the parts outside the CDR3, is KAGVTQTPRYLIKTRGQQVTLSCSPISGHRSVSWYQQTPGQGLQFLFEYFSETQRNKGNFPGRFSGRQFSNSRSEMNVSTLELGDSALYLCASSSRGGSYNEQFFGPGTRLTVL.

This clonotype was counted only a few times. The gene calls are TRBV24-1 and TRBJ2-1, with unresolved D. The germline CDR1 and CDR2 sequences are KGHDR and SFDVKD. V gave up 4 bases and J gave up 9 bases, with 9 bases separating them. This CDR3 contains 12 residues. As DNA, the CDR3 is TGTGCCACCAGTGACCCCGTCCGTGAGCAGTTCTTC. This gives the protein CATSDPVREQFF.

The rearrangement links TRBV12-3 or TRBV12-4 to TRBJ2-7; 7 bases line up with TRBD1. There are 13 residues in the CDR3. V was pared by 6 bases and J by 2 bases, with 4 bases of the junction left unmatched. DNA of the CDR3: TGTGCCAGCAGCCGGGACAGTCCCTACGAGCAGTACTTC. Its translation is CASSRDSPYEQYF.

This clonotype has just a few counts. The rearrangement uses TRBV11-2 and TRBJ2-7; TRBD1 matches 10 bases. Germline lookup yields CDR1 SGHAT and CDR2 FQNNGV. The CDR3 is 15 amino acids. The trim removed 5 bases at V and 7 bases at J, leaving 11 bases unmatched. CDR3: CASSLRDRGAVEQYF. The CDR3 DNA reads TGTGCCAGCAGCCTCCGGGACAGGGGCGCGGTGGAGCAGTACTTC.

The chain employs TRBV20-1 and TRBJ2-1; D is possibly TRBD1 (6 bases). CDR3 length: 17 amino acids. The germline CDR1 and CDR2 sequences are DFQATT and SNEGSKA (reference sequence). Trimming pared 7 bases from V and 6 bases from J, leaving 28 bases between. The CDR3 sequence: CSVIRMLRGYLSNEQFF. CDR3 sequence (DNA): TGCAGTGTCATCAGAATGCTCAGGGGTTATTTGAGCAATGAGCAGTTCTTC.

The chain uses TRBV19 and TRBJ1-2; 8 bases match TRBD1. V lost 4 bases to trimming and J lost 9 bases; unmatched junction nucleotides: 7. The CDR3 is 13 amino acids. Germline CDR1 LNHDA, CDR2 SQIVND (reference sequence). As DNA, the CDR3 is TGTGCCAGTAGTACTTCAGGGGGCAGGAGCTACACCTTC. It encodes CASSTSGGRSYTF. Drawing the rest from reference TRBV19 and TRBJ1-2, the complete variable domain is DGGITQSPKYLFRKEGQNVTLSCEQNLNHDAMYWYRQDPGQGLRLIYYSQIVNDFQKGDIAEGYSVSREKKESFPLTVTSAQKNPTAFYLCASSTSGGRSYTFGSGTRLTVV.

V gene TRBV19 combines with J gene TRBJ2-1, with D perhaps TRBD2 (6 bases). This CDR3 region has 15 residues. Per the germline V gene, CDR1 is LNHDA and CDR2 is SQIVND (reference sequence). Trimming removed 3 bases from V and 2 bases from J, with 11 bases in between. The CDR3 is CASSIGGRPYNEQFF. The CDR3 DNA sequence: TGTGCCAGTAGTATCGGTGGGAGGCCCTACAATGAGCAGTTCTTC.

The chain joins TRBV13 to TRBJ1-1; D may be TRBD1 (5 bases). Per germline, CDR1 PRHDT and CDR2 FYEKMQ (reference sequence). The CDR3 totals 14 residues. The ends were cut back, 3 bases at V and 0 bases at J, with 8 bases in the middle. DNA of the CDR3: TGTGCCAGCAGCTTTTGGGGCTTGAACACTGAAGCTTTCTTT. Protein: CASSFWGLNTEAFF. Drawing the rest from reference TRBV13 and TRBJ1-1, the complete variable domain is AAGVIQSPRHLIKEKRETATLKCYPIPRHDTVYWYQQGPGQDPQFLISFYEKMQSDKGSIPDRFSAQQFSDYHSELNMSSLELGDSALYFCASSFWGLNTEAFFGQGTRLTVV.

This clonotype has more than one count but fewer than ten. The CDR3 DNA reads as TGTGCCAGCAGCGCTTCGGGGGGGCGGCTACTGGATGAGCAGTTCTTC. Amino acids: CASSASGGRLLDEQFF. The genes are TRBV7-8 and TRBJ2-1; 8 bases line up with TRBD2. V was clipped by 5 bases and J by 8 bases; unmatched bases: 14. There are 16 residues in the CDR3. From germline, CDR1 is SGHVS and CDR2 FQNEAQ.

This clonotype has a handful of counts. V is TRBV29-1 and J is TRBJ2-2, with D hard to call. Germline assignment: CDR1 SQVTM and CDR2 ANQGSEA. V lost 4 bases to trimming and J lost 6 bases, with 12 bases between them. The CDR3 is 13 amino acids. This CDR3 reads CSVGWQYAGELFF. CDR3 nucleotides: TGCAGCGTTGGTTGGCAGTATGCCGGGGAGCTGTTTTTT.

J is TRBJ2-2 and V is TRBV7-6, with TRBD2 matching over 11 bases. The V and J ends lost 1 base and 3 bases, in that order; junction bases with no gene match: 10. CDR1 is SGHVS, CDR2 FNYEAQ, per germline. The length of the CDR3 is 19 residues. The CDR3 spells CASSLGLAGGPSYTGELFF. In DNA, the CDR3 is TGTGCCAGCAGCTTAGGGTTAGCGGGGGGGCCTTCGTACACCGGGGAGCTGTTTTTT.

The chain is built from TRBV12-3 or TRBV12-4 and TRBJ2-2, with 8 nucleotides matching TRBD1. V lost 7 bases to trimming and J lost 4 bases; unmatched junction nucleotides: 14. There are 17 residues in the CDR3. CDR3 sequence (DNA): TGTGCCAGCACCCTGGGCGGGGCAGGGGGCCGCACCGGGGAGCTGTTTTTT. Amino acids: CASTLGGAGGRTGELFF.

The chain is built from TRBV13 and TRBJ2-5; the match to TRBD2 covers 8 bases. Trimming took 4 bases from V and 5 from J; bases not matched to a gene: 21. The CDR3 sequence is 19 residues long. The germline gives CDR1 PRHDT, CDR2 FYEKMQ (reference sequence). The CDR3 region is CASSSMTGAGDHLGETQYF. For the CDR3, the DNA is TGTGCCAGCAGCTCGATGACCGGAGCGGGAGATCACCTGGGGGAGACCCAGTACTTC.

This chain links TRBV6-1 with TRBJ2-3; D call uncertain. The CDR3 runs 13 residues. V lost 1 base and J 7 bases, leaving 9 bases between the germline ends. Germline V gene lookup returns CDR1 MNHNS and CDR2 SASEGT. The CDR3 reads CASSEEAGNTQYF. DNA of the CDR3: TGTGCCAGCAGTGAAGAGGCAGGAAATACGCAGTATTTT.